The present TCR beta chain was sequenced within a study of T cell changes during pregnancy in multiple sclerosis. CDR3 length equals 12 residues. Germline CDR1 and CDR2: SGHTA and FQGNSA. V shed 4 bases, J shed 6 bases, and the junction held 3 bases outside the gene matches. Some clones are missing from TCRdb's copy, which holds only in-frame ones; the method was immunoSEQ multiplex PCR. The sample has about 40,000 clones, around 90% seen once. The TCR originated in a female donor in good health, enrolled as a control in a pregnancy study. The V and J genes are TRBV7-2 and TRBJ2-7, with 7 nucleotides matching TRBD2. Sequenced here: CD4+ T cells from peripheral blood mononuclear cells, sampled in the third trimester of pregnancy. The CDR3 sequence is CASSSRGFEQYF. The CDR3 DNA follows: TGTGCCAGCAGCTCGCGGGGGTTCGAGCAGTACTTC.